A selection of T cell receptor beta chains follows, all from one sample in a study of T-cell reconstitution after alpha-beta-depleted transplantation in children. MiXCR, applied by TCRdb to the PCR reads, yields one record per CDR3 protein. The data show almost 500,000 distinct CDR3 sequences, roughly 10% seen once. The starting material was PBMCs, obtained before TCRalphabeta/CD19-depleted stem cell transplant. The receptor source for this set is a child between 2 and 9 years old with inherited bone marrow failure, due to receive a stem cell transplant. CDR3s include the opening cysteine and the closing phenylalanine or tryptophan. A D gene is named only where the DNA matches it firmly. Size values are once, few and many counts, or a class for expanded clones, and some rows have none.

TRBJ2-5 - TRBV29-1 many CSARPQGLETQYF TGCAGCGCTCGCCCTCAGGGCCTTGAGACCCAGTACTTC
TRBJ2-3 TRBD1 TRBV2 - CASRPGQGPPSYTDTQYF TGTGCCAGCAGGCCGGGACAGGGGCCGCCCTCCTACACAGATACGCAGTATTTT
TRBJ2-2 TRBD1 TRBV7-2 many CASSVRTGQGATGELFF TGTGCCAGCAGCGTCCGGACGGGACAGGGGGCCACCGGGGAGCTGTTTTTT
TRBJ2-1 TRBD2 TRBV20-1 - CSAGEGRFYEQFF TGCAGTGCTGGGGAGGGCCGGTTCTATGAGCAGTTCTTC
TRBJ2-7 TRBD2 TRBV6-5 - CASSLLAGAPDEQYF TGTGCCAGCAGTTTATTAGCGGGAGCGCCTGACGAGCAGTACTTC
TRBJ2-3 - TRBV23-1 - CASSQSWTAPGDTQYF TGCGCCAGCAGTCAATCATGGACGGCACCAGGAGATACGCAGTATTTT
TRBJ2-5 TRBD1 TRBV20-1 many CSARARTGHQETQYF TGCAGTGCTAGAGCCAGGACAGGGCACCAAGAGACCCAGTACTTC
TRBJ2-2 TRBD2 TRBV5-8 - CASSLGLAGASGELFF TGTGCCAGCAGTCTCGGCCTAGCGGGAGCATCCGGGGAGCTGTTTTTT
TRBJ2-7 - TRBV5-1 many CASSLFDMVTLSSYEQYF TGCGCCAGCAGCTTGTTCGACATGGTCACCCTAAGCTCCTACGAGCAGTACTTC
TRBJ2-7 - TRBV4-3 many CASSQAVAKSSYEQYF TGCGCCAGCAGCCAAGCGGTAGCGAAAAGCTCCTACGAGCAGTACTTC
TRBJ2-7 - TRBV5-4 - CASSLGAGTYEQYF TGTGCCAGCAGCTTGGGGGCAGGGACCTACGAGCAGTACTTC
TRBJ1-2 - TRBV4-3 few CASSQGPGLGGYTF TGCGCCAGCAGCCAAGGGCCGGGGCTGGGTGGCTACACCTTC
TRBJ2-3 - TRBV9 - CASSVHRATPQDTQYF TGTGCCAGCAGCGTACACAGGGCCACTCCTCAAGATACGCAGTATTTT
TRBJ2-1 - TRBV30 - CAWRFAAEQFF TGTGCCTGGAGGTTCGCGGCTGAGCAGTTCTTC
TRBJ2-3 TRBD1 TRBV29-1 many CSSNSRKDRGRDTQYF TGCAGCTCAAACAGTCGGAAAGACAGGGGGCGAGATACGCAGTATTTT
TRBJ2-1 - TRBV5-6 many CASSLIAVSYNEQFF TGTGCCAGCAGCTTGATAGCGGTCTCCTACAATGAGCAGTTCTTC
TRBJ1-2 - TRBV20-1 few CSAKGFTYGYTF TGCAGTGCTAAAGGTTTTACCTATGGCTACACCTTC
TRBJ2-1 - TRBV4-2 many CASSLEGVINEQFF TGTGCCAGCAGTTTGGAGGGGGTGATCAATGAGCAGTTCTTC
TRBJ2-1 TRBD2 TRBV6-5 many CASRSAGSEQFF TGTGCCAGCAGGTCAGCGGGGAGTGAGCAGTTCTTC
TRBJ1-1 TRBD1 TRBV7-9 - CASSLGDRDYTEAFF TGTGCCAGCAGCTTAGGGGACAGGGATTACACTGAAGCTTTCTTT